This T cell receptor beta chain derives from a study of spatial heterogeneity in lung cancer (dated by TCRdb to between 2018 and 2020). As for the study more broadly: More beta-chain than alpha-chain transcripts were consistently detected, likely reflecting higher beta-chain transcript abundance. A strong correlation was found between TCR transcript counts in tumor regions and a T cell transcriptional module score from matched bulk RNA-seq. In the raw uncorrected reads, each unique combination of TCR and UMI appeared more than ten times on average. TCR alpha and beta repertoires were quantitatively compared across multiple tumor regions, matched nontumor lung and blood in non-small cell lung cancer. TCR repertoire features were related to nonsynonymous mutation counts determined by whole-exome sequencing of tumor tissue. At surgery, both alpha and beta chains were TCR-sequenced in roughly 230 tumor regions, some 64 matched nontumor lung samples and around 50 PBMC samples. Broader findings and caveats from the paper: Additional single-cell paired TCR alpha and beta sequencing was considered necessary to confirm, at a functional level, the hypothesis that regional TCRs recognize regional mutations. A correlation was observed between the number of expanded intratumoral alpha and beta TCRs and the tumor nonsynonymous mutation count. The count of ubiquitous expanded TCRs correlated with the count of ubiquitous nonsynonymous mutations, and the count of regional expanded TCRs correlated with the count of regional nonsynonymous mutations. Estimated TCR-seq coverage of tumor T cells was only 5.5% to 7% for alpha chains and about 12% for beta chains.

About this clonotype itself: Its antigen specificity is not known. Mismatch with germline at one junction end may stem from a read error.

The CDR3 sequence holds 15 residues, the cysteine and phenylalanine included. Only the CDR3 DNA is retained, 45 bases long and in frame from the first base. Read against the paper, the sample's time point label means: sample taken at primary tumor resection. The donors were 60 to 80 patients from the lung TRACERx cohort who had early-stage, untreated non-small cell lung cancer. Whole RNA extracted from tumor and nontumor lung tissue, or from cryopreserved PBMC samples, was used for TCR sequencing without cell sorting. A patient was chosen for TCR sequencing only when enough RNA was available from at least two tumor regions. Tumor and adjacent nontumor lung specimens were reviewed by a lung pathologist before selection. Library generation was performed with 5' RACE. Sequencing relied on a NextSeq 500. To allow correction of PCR and sequencing errors, the TCR library protocol tagged every TCR cDNA molecule with a unique molecular identifier. On the authors' methods: Decombinator tools were used for TCR identification, UMI-based error correction and CDR3 extraction. Expanded TCRs were defined as those above a frequency of 2 per 1,000, corresponding to the top 1% of the tumor frequency distribution. Expanded tumor TCRs statistically deemed absent (corrected P<0.05) from at least one tumor region were classed as regional, and all other expanded tumor TCRs were classed as ubiquitous. Each repertoire was subsampled 100 times to 5,000 TCRs, after which Renyi diversity was computed with the R vegan package. To build CDR3 similarity networks, amino acid triplet string-kernel similarity was used, and CDR3s were connected when their pairwise similarity was above 0.82. TCRdb applied fastp at Q25 and MiXCR to the public reads, then kept only in-frame beta chains. Here each entry gathers all rows of one CDR3 protein and keeps the most common genes and DNA. V and J calls and clone size were set by TCRdb, not the authors. The sample table holds several hundred distinct CDR3 sequences, of which about 7.1% were seen once. The ten largest account for about 16% of the sample.

The source was lung tumor tissue, collected at surgery. The V and J genes are TRBV12-3 or TRBV12-4 and TRBJ2-5, with no reliable assignment of the D segment. The sequence derives from a male donor with early-stage non-small cell lung cancer. DNA sequence: TGCGCCAGCAGTTTAGGTCTAAAGCTGGGGGAGACCCAGTACTTC. This encodes CASSLGLKLGETQYF.